The 14 T cell receptor beta chains below come from one sample, sequenced in a study of cytomegalovirus exposure and HLA in healthy donors. The PCR used 60 Vbeta and 13 Jbeta primers. Data came from immunoSEQ multiplex PCR; TCRdb stores just in-frame clones and leaves some out. The table shows roughly 190,000 clones, with just under 80% occurring only once. Input material: PBMCs. Receptor source: a female donor in good health and CMV-seronegative.

The gene calls are TRBV29-1 and TRBJ1-5; tentative D call: TRBD1 (5 bases). The CDR3 sequence is 13 residues long. Per germline, CDR1 SQVTM and CDR2 ANQGSEA. V lost 6 bases, J lost 2 bases, and 11 bases lay in between. The CDR3, as DNA: TGCAGCGTGTATGAAGGGGGCAATCAGCCCCAGCATTTT. Translating it yields CSVYEGGNQPQHF.

The chain links TRBV11-2 to TRBJ2-2, with D tentatively TRBD2 (5 bases). Per the germline V gene, CDR1 is SGHAT and CDR2 is FQNNGV. The CDR3 covers 15 residues. V dropped 5 bases and J dropped 4 bases, with 14 bases sitting between them. CDR3 bases: TGTGCCAGCAGCCTGCGGGCGGTGAGCACCGGGGAGCTGTTTTTT. Its translation is CASSLRAVSTGELFF.

This clone was counted between two and nine times. The chain couples TRBV7-3 to TRBJ2-1; D uncertain. Trimming cost V 5 bases and J 7 bases, with 9 bases left between them. The CDR3 is made up of 12 amino acids. The V gene's germline CDR1 is SGHTA and CDR2 FQGTGA. CDR3: CASSTNRNEQFF. The DNA for the CDR3 is TGTGCCAGCAGCACCAATAGAAATGAGCAGTTCTTC.

This sequence joins TRBV28 and TRBJ1-5; 8 bases are a match to TRBD1. CDR1 and CDR2 from the germline V gene are MDHEN and SYDVKM. Germline trimming cut 3 bases from V and 2 bases from J; bases unmatched to any gene: 12. This CDR3 comprises 18 residues. Written as DNA, the CDR3 is TGTGCCAGCAGTTTCGCCGGGCAGGGGGCGGTCGGCAATCAGCCCCAGCATTTT. As protein: CASSFAGQGAVGNQPQHF.

This chain joins TRBV7-2 and TRBJ2-7; no definite D call. The CDR3 runs 12 residues. Germline V gene sequence: CDR1 SGHTA, CDR2 FQGNSA. The V end lost 6 bases, the J end lost 0 bases, and 6 bases lay between the germline ends. The CDR3 protein is CASSSVSYEQYF. The CDR3 nucleotides read TGTGCCAGCAGTTCGGTCTCCTACGAGCAGTACTTC.

The chain uses TRBV6-1 and TRBJ1-5; D unclear. Trimming stripped 4 bases from V and 4 bases from J, with 8 bases between. This CDR3 contains 13 residues. Per germline, CDR1 MNHNS and CDR2 SASEGT. CDR3: CASSGSVNQPQHF. The CDR3 DNA reads TGTGCCAGCAGTGGATCGGTGAATCAGCCCCAGCATTTT.

The rearrangement links TRBV19 to TRBJ2-1; 13 positions agree with TRBD2. The trim removed 7 bases at V and 8 bases at J, leaving 8 bases unmatched. Germline V lookup: CDR1 LNHDA, CDR2 SQIVND (reference sequence). The CDR3 runs 15 residues. The CDR3 protein is CASTRGLAGEDEQFF. In nucleotides, the CDR3 is TGTGCCAGTACCCGCGGACTAGCGGGAGAAGATGAGCAGTTCTTC.

The chain recombines TRBV11-2 with TRBJ2-3, with 7 bases lining up with TRBD2. J lost 0 bases, V lost 5 bases, and 11 bases had no gene match. This CDR3 spans 17 amino acids. Germline V lookup: CDR1 SGHAT, CDR2 FQNNGV. The CDR3 DNA is TGTGCCAGCAGCCGCAGCCCTAGCGGTTCTAGCACAGATACGCAGTATTTT. Encoded protein: CASSRSPSGSSTDTQYF. Using reference TRBV11-2 and TRBJ2-3 for the parts outside the CDR3, the full variable domain is EAGVAQSPRYKIIEKRQSVAFWCNPISGHATLYWYQQILGQGPKLLIQFQNNGVVDDSQLPKDRFSAERLKGVDSTLKIQPAKLEDSAVYLCASSRSPSGSSTDTQYFGPGTRLTVL.

The chain has TRBV29-1 and TRBJ2-2, with a tentative D call TRBD2 (5 bases). CDR1 is SQVTM, CDR2 ANQGSEA, per germline. V shed 4 bases and J shed 1 base, with 10 bases lying between them. The CDR3 is made up of 14 amino acids. The CDR3 sequence: CSVVRLQNTGELFF. The CDR3 nucleotides are TGCAGCGTTGTACGACTACAGAACACCGGGGAGCTGTTTTTT.

The sample holds one count of this clone. The chain joins TRBV5-1 to TRBJ1-2; D call uncertain. The V gene lost 4 bases and the J gene lost 2 bases, with 15 bases spanning the gap. The CDR3 has 15 residues. Germline-derived CDR1 and CDR2 are SGHRS and YFSETQ. The CDR3 is CASSPSHSGNYGYTF. The CDR3 DNA is TGCGCCAGCAGCCCGTCTCACAGTGGGAACTATGGCTACACCTTC.

This clone turned up a few times. The same CDR3 is also encoded by other DNA sequences in this sample. The genes are TRBV15 and TRBJ1-5; maybe TRBD1 (5 bases). From germline, CDR1 is LNHNV and CDR2 YYDKDF (reference sequence). The V gene lost 6 bases and the J gene lost 2 bases, with 14 bases spanning the gap. The CDR3 has 15 amino acids. CDR3 sequence reads: CATSFTGGGNQPQHF. Here the CDR3 DNA reads TGTGCCACCAGTTTTACGGGGGGTGGCAATCAGCCCCAGCATTTT.

The chain recombines TRBV5-1 with TRBJ2-1, with TRBD2 matching over 15 bases. Germline V gene sequence: CDR1 SGHRS, CDR2 YFSETQ. The CDR3 is 15 residues long. Unmatched junction bases numbered 3, after V lost 1 base and J lost 10 bases. This chain's CDR3 is CASSLMGLAGGEQFF. Here the CDR3 DNA reads TGCGCCAGCAGCTTGATGGGACTAGCGGGAGGCGAGCAGTTCTTC. The whole variable domain, filled in from reference TRBV5-1 and TRBJ2-1, reads KAGVTQTPRYLIKTRGQQVTLSCSPISGHRSVSWYQQTPGQGLQFLFEYFSETQRNKGNFPGRFSGRQFSNSRSEMNVSTLELGDSALYLCASSLMGLAGGEQFFGPGTRLTVL.

J is TRBJ2-5 and V is TRBV9, with 9 bases identical to TRBD1. The CDR3 totals 16 residues. The V and J ends lost 2 bases and 5 bases, in that order; junction bases with no gene match: 10. Germline lookup yields CDR1 SGDLS and CDR2 YYNGEE. The CDR3 nucleotides are TGTGCCAGCAGCGTTCGCCCGGGACAGGGAGGGGAGACCCAGTACTTC. Translating it yields CASSVRPGQGGETQYF.

This chain links TRBV7-3 with TRBJ2-7; tentative D call: TRBD1 (6 bases). The CDR3 is made up of 15 amino acids. The V and J ends lost 2 bases and 1 base respectively, with 12 bases between them. CDR1 is SGHTA and CDR2 is FQGTGA in the germline V gene. CDR3 coding DNA: TGTGCCAGCAGCTTACAGGGGTTCCCTTCCTACGAGCAGTACTTC. Its protein is CASSLQGFPSYEQYF.